These T cell receptor beta chains were read from a single sample in a study of regulatory T cells in long-lasting Graves disease. Each CDR3 protein gets one entry after TCRdb re-called the multiplex PCR reads with MiXCR. Of 300,000 to 350,000 distinct CDR3 sequences listed, about 20% are singletons. This specimen consisted of peripheral blood mononuclear cells (PBMCs), obtained when the disease was refractory, from a patient treated with antithyroid drugs. Receptor source: a female donor with Graves disease. CDR3s include the opening cysteine and the closing phenylalanine or tryptophan. The order of the fields is D gene, clone size, J gene, V gene, CDR3 DNA, CDR3 protein. The D gene is left open where the match is weak. Clone sizes are given selectively: once, few, many, or a class where the clone is expanded.

- | many | TRBJ1-1 | TRBV30 | TGTGCCTGGAGTGCCGAGGGCTACACTGAAGCTTTCTTT | CAWSAEGYTEAFF
TRBD1 | - | TRBJ1-5 | TRBV19 | TGTGCCAGTAGTATAGGAGGACAGGGGGCTATCAATCAGCCCCAGCATTTT | CASSIGGQGAINQPQHF
TRBD2 | - | TRBJ2-2 | TRBV20-1 | TGCAGTGCTAGAAGGAGGGGAGGGCTCACCGGGGAGCTGTTTTTT | CSARRRGGLTGELFF
TRBD1 | few | TRBJ2-7 | TRBV6-1 | TGTGCCAGCAGTAAGGGGGCCGGGACAGGTGCCTACGAGCAGTACTTC | CASSKGAGTGAYEQYF
- | many | TRBJ2-7 | TRBV10-3 | TGTGCCATCACCGCCAAGGAAGGCCTGAGCGAGCAGTACTTC | CAITAKEGLSEQYF
TRBD1 | many | TRBJ1-2 | TRBV6-2/TRBV6-3 | TGTGCCAGCAGTTACTTTTTACCGGGACAGGCCCGGAACTATGGCTACACCTTC | CASSYFLPGQARNYGYTF
TRBD2 | few | TRBJ2-7 | TRBV5-5 | TGTGCCAGCAGCTTCATGGGACTAGCCTCATACGAGCAGTACTTC | CASSFMGLASYEQYF
- | - | TRBJ2-2 | TRBV7-8 | TGCGCCAGCAGCTTAGTTGGAGGGTCAGACACCGGGGAGCTGTTTTTT | CASSLVGGSDTGELFF
- | - | TRBJ1-3 | TRBV9 | TGTGCCAGCAGCGCAACGGCCTACAGAGCAGGAAACACCATATATTTT | CASSATAYRAGNTIYF
- | - | TRBJ2-7 | TRBV6-1 | TGTGCCAGCAGTGGGGGTGGCGGCACCTACGAGCAGTACTTC | CASSGGGGTYEQYF
- | few | TRBJ2-3 | TRBV11-2 | TGTGCCAGCAGCCGGAGTCGGGGGGCTACAGATACGCAGTATTTT | CASSRSRGATDTQYF
- | - | TRBJ1-2 | TRBV11-2 | TGTGCCAGCAGCTTAATGCGTCGCCCTGGCTACACCTTC | CASSLMRRPGYTF
TRBD2 | many | TRBJ2-1 | TRBV10-3 | TGTGCCATCAGGGACCCGGGGACTAGCGGTTACAATGAGCAGTTCTTC | CAIRDPGTSGYNEQFF
TRBD2 | - | TRBJ2-1 | TRBV7-2 | TGTGCCAGCAGCTTAGTTCGGCTAGCGGTATACAATGAGCAGTTCTTC | CASSLVRLAVYNEQFF
- | many | TRBJ1-1 | TRBV24-1 | TGTGCCACCAGTGCCCCTCTCGGGATTGAAGCTTTCTTT | CATSAPLGIEAFF
- | many | TRBJ1-6 | TRBV6-5 | TGTGCCAGCAGTTACTCGGGGGGCAGGTATAATTCACCCCTCCACTTT | CASSYSGGRYNSPLHF
TRBD1 | few | TRBJ1-6 | TRBV19 | TGTGCCAGTAGTATTGGGACAGGGGAGGATAATTCACCCCTCCACTTT | CASSIGTGEDNSPLHF
TRBD1 | - | TRBJ2-7 | TRBV19 | TGTGCCAGTAGTCAGACAGGGTGGGCTAACGAGCAGTACTTC | CASSQTGWANEQYF
- | - | TRBJ1-4 | TRBV7-9 | TGTGCCAGCAGCTTAGGGTTTTCGGATAATGAAAAACTGTTTTTT | CASSLGFSDNEKLFF